The 8 T cell receptor beta chains below all came from one sample that was sequenced in a study of blood T cell repertoires in COVID-19. Assay used: immunoSEQ multiplex PCR; TCRdb lists only in-frame clones, some missing. The sample lists 200,000 to 250,000 clones, 85% occurring once. Sequencing was performed on PBMCs or T cells enriched from blood (not recorded which). Receptor source: a man aged 40-49 years who had recovered from COVID-19.

The chain joins TRBV27 to TRBJ2-7; 7 nucleotides match TRBD1. The V segment lost 6 bases and the J segment 3 bases; nucleotides outside the gene matches: 5. The CDR3 sequence is 13 residues long. Germline CDR1 reads MNHEY; CDR2 reads SMNVEV (reference sequence). CDR3 bases: TGTGCCAGCAGAGAACAGGGGATCTACGAGCAGTACTTC. It encodes CASREQGIYEQYF.

This chain connects TRBV7-2 to TRBJ2-1, with 10 bases lining up with TRBD2. CDR3 size: 15 residues. The germline CDR1 and CDR2 sequences are SGHTA and FQGNSA. Unmatched junction bases numbered 8, after V lost 6 bases and J lost 6 bases. Here the CDR3 reads CASRYIAGGFNEQFF. The CDR3, as DNA: TGTGCCAGCAGATATATAGCGGGAGGTTTCAATGAGCAGTTCTTC.

This chain links TRBV7-2 with TRBJ1-6, with D possibly matching TRBD1 (5 bases). CDR1 and CDR2 from the germline V gene are SGHTA and FQGNSA. This CDR3 is 15 amino acids long. The ends were cut back, 1 base at V and 7 bases at J, with 11 bases in the middle. The CDR3 nucleotides are TGTGCCAGCAGCTTAGGTGACAGAACGAATTCACCCCTCCACTTT. Encoded protein: CASSLGDRTNSPLHF.

This chain links TRBV4-1 with TRBJ1-2; D gene unclear. The CDR3 extends over 16 amino acids. Trimming removed 0 bases at V and 4 bases at J, with 15 bases between. CDR1 and CDR2 (germline): MGHRA, YSYEKL. The CDR3 spells CASSQESLVGSYGYTF. CDR3 coding DNA: TGCGCCAGCAGCCAAGAGAGCCTCGTGGGCTCCTATGGCTACACCTTC.

This chain links TRBV9 with TRBJ1-3; the match to TRBD1 covers 9 bases. J lost 3 bases, V lost 3 bases, and 7 bases had no gene match. CDR3 length: 16 amino acids. Germline V gene sequence: CDR1 SGDLS, CDR2 YYNGEE. The CDR3 loop is CASSAHTGGDGNTIYF. The DNA for the CDR3 is TGTGCCAGCAGCGCCCACACAGGGGGCGATGGAAACACCATATATTTT.

The chain carries TRBV7-2 and TRBJ2-5; a possible D gene is TRBD1 (6 bases). The CDR3 has 15 amino acids. Trimming cost V 5 bases and J 0 bases, with 13 bases left between them. CDR1 is SGHTA and CDR2 is FQGNSA in the germline V gene. The CDR3 nucleotides are TGTGCCAGCAGCCCCGGGACAAACTACCAAGAGACCCAGTACTTC. Protein product: CASSPGTNYQETQYF.

This clone was seen a few times. This rearrangement joins TRBV10-3 to TRBJ1-5; no firm D call. The CDR3 loop spans 15 amino acids. V was clipped by 7 bases and J by 0 bases, with 13 bases between them. Germline V gene data show CDR1 as ENHRY and CDR2 as SYGVKD. As DNA, the CDR3 is TGTGCCATCAACTCGGACGGGGATAGCAATCAGCCCCAGCATTTT. Encoded protein: CAINSDGDSNQPQHF.

This clone has only one observation. V gene TRBV21-1 combines with J gene TRBJ2-7; TRBD1 is the table's D call and was not checked against the DNA. TRBV21-1 is a recognized pseudogene. This CDR3 contains 15 residues. The CDR3 DNA is TGTGCCAGCAGCAAGCCGGACAGGGGAGGGTACGAGCAGTACTTC. This translates into CASSKPDRGGYEQYF.